The 27 T cell receptor beta chains listed next were all sequenced from one sample in a study of OX40 agonist ivuxolimab in advanced cancers. Using immunoSEQ multiplex PCR, the repertoire was profiled, and TCRdb retains in-frame clones only, with some absent. The sample has about 21,000 clones; 80% to 90% are singletons. The sequenced sample was CD4+ or CD8+ T cells sorted from blood, obtained in a trial of the OX40 agonist ivuxolimab. The receptors come from an adult with an advanced solid tumor such as melanoma, head and neck, liver or kidney cancer.

The chain recombines TRBV30 with TRBJ2-1, with D tentatively TRBD1 or TRBD2 (5 bases each). V was trimmed by 4 bases and J by 0 bases, leaving 13 bases between them. CDR3 size: 15 residues. In germline, CDR1 is GTSNPN, CDR2 SVGIG (reference sequence). CDR3 bases: TGTGCCTGGAAGACGGGACGTAGCTCCTACAATGAGCAGTTCTTC. Translation gives CAWKTGRSSYNEQFF.

V usage is TRBV19 and J usage is TRBJ1-1; TRBD1 matches 9 bases. The CDR3 is made up of 13 amino acids. J lost 5 bases, V lost 8 bases, and 6 bases had no gene match. In germline, CDR1 is LNHDA, CDR2 SQIVND (reference sequence). The CDR3 region has the DNA TGTGCCAGTGGGCGGGGACAGGGAACTGAAGCTTTCTTT. Its protein is CASGRGQGTEAFF.

This clone was counted a single time. The V and J genes are TRBV5-1 and TRBJ2-1; no reliable D call. The CDR3 sequence is 15 residues long. V was cut by 2 bases and J by 3 bases, with 12 bases left in between. CDR1 and CDR2 from the germline V gene are SGHRS and YFSETQ. The CDR3 sequence: CASSFNPWSYNEQFF. In DNA form, the CDR3 reads TGCGCCAGCAGCTTTAACCCATGGAGCTACAATGAGCAGTTCTTC.

The V gene is TRBV4-2, the J gene TRBJ2-5; 8 bases align to TRBD1. J lost 4 bases, V lost 4 bases, and 11 bases had no gene match. This CDR3 is built from 16 residues. Germline CDR1 is LGHNA and CDR2 is YNFKEQ. The CDR3 DNA follows: TGTGCCAGCAGCCCTCACTCCGGGACAGGTAGAGAGACCCAGTACTTC. As protein: CASSPHSGTGRETQYF.

The chain links TRBV11-2 to TRBJ2-3; TRBD2 is a possible D gene (6 bases). The CDR3 length is 12 residues. Germline CDR1 SGHAT, CDR2 FQNNGV. Trimming removed 5 bases from V and 14 bases from J, with 17 bases in between. CDR3 nucleotide sequence: TGTGCCAGCAGCCTTGGACTATATCGAACGTATTTT. Amino acids: CASSLGLYRTYF. Looking up the rest from reference TRBV11-2 and TRBJ2-3 gives the full variable domain: EAGVAQSPRYKIIEKRQSVAFWCNPISGHATLYWYQQILGQGPKLLIQFQNNGVVDDSQLPKDRFSAERLKGVDSTLKIQPAKLEDSAVYLCASSLGLYRTYFGPGTRLTVL.

The rearrangement links TRBV19 to TRBJ1-5; unclear D gene. The CDR3 has 15 residues. Deletions cut 3 bases from V and 0 bases from J, with 9 bases between. Germline assignment: CDR1 LNHDA and CDR2 SQIVND (reference sequence). The CDR3 DNA is TGTGCCAGTAGTATGAAAAGCTATAGCAATCAGCCCCAGCATTTT. Translating gives CASSMKSYSNQPQHF. The complete variable domain, with remaining parts taken from reference TRBV19 and TRBJ1-5, reads DGGITQSPKYLFRKEGQNVTLSCEQNLNHDAMYWYRQDPGQGLRLIYYSQIVNDFQKGDIAEGYSVSREKKESFPLTVTSAQKNPTAFYLCASSMKSYSNQPQHFGDGTRLSIL.

The CDR3 DNA reads TGTGCCAGCAGCGTAGGGCAGGGCCCTCGTTACGAGCAGTACTTC. It encodes CASSVGQGPRYEQYF. The chain couples TRBV9 to TRBJ2-7; D is perhaps TRBD1 (5 bases). Germline V gene sequence: CDR1 SGDLS, CDR2 YYNGEE. Trimming took off 0 bases at V and 4 bases at J, with 14 bases between the two ends. The length of the CDR3 is 15 residues.

This rearrangement joins TRBV7-3 to TRBJ2-5; D is uncertain. The CDR3 is 14 residues long. Per the germline V gene, CDR1 is SGHTA and CDR2 is FQGTGA. Trimming stripped 4 bases from V and 6 bases from J, with 15 bases between. DNA of the CDR3: TGTGCCAGCAGCTCATCTGGGAAGCCCCAGACCCAGTACTTC. Protein sequence: CASSSSGKPQTQYF.

The chain joins TRBV27 to TRBJ2-7; D may match TRBD1 or TRBD2 (5 bases each). V lost 1 base, J lost 1 base, and 14 bases lay in between. The length of the CDR3 is 16 residues. Germline-derived CDR1 and CDR2 are MNHEY and SMNVEV (reference sequence). The CDR3, as DNA: TGTGCCAGCAGTTTATGGGGGACGTCCGGGTCCTACGAGCAGTACTTC. Amino acids: CASSLWGTSGSYEQYF.

The chain employs TRBV11-2 and TRBJ2-1; D is unresolved. Trimming left V 0 bases short and J 4 bases short, with 7 bases between. Germline CDR1 is SGHAT and CDR2 is FQNNGV. CDR3 length: 14 amino acids. The CDR3 bases are TGTGCCAGCAGCTTAGAACTCGGGTACAATGAGCAGTTCTTC. Translation: CASSLELGYNEQFF.

This chain links TRBV7-2 with TRBJ1-1, with D perhaps matching TRBD1 (5 bases). The V and J ends lost 1 base and 1 base respectively, with 10 bases between them. There are 15 residues in the CDR3. CDR1 is SGHTA and CDR2 is FQGNSA in the germline V gene. The DNA for the CDR3 is TGTGCCAGCAGCTTAGGTGGGGCAGCGAACACTGAAGCTTTCTTT. The encoded protein is CASSLGGAANTEAFF.

In DNA, the CDR3 is TGTGCCAGTAGTATAGATCGGCGAAGGACTAGCAATCAGCCCCAGCATTTT. The encoded protein is CASSIDRRRTSNQPQHF. The genes are TRBV19 and TRBJ1-5; D call uncertain. The CDR3 length is 17 residues. CDR1 is LNHDA and CDR2 is SQIVND in the germline V gene (reference sequence). Trimming stripped 0 bases from V and 0 bases from J, with 12 bases between. The complete variable domain, with remaining parts taken from reference TRBV19 and TRBJ1-5, reads DGGITQSPKYLFRKEGQNVTLSCEQNLNHDAMYWYRQDPGQGLRLIYYSQIVNDFQKGDIAEGYSVSREKKESFPLTVTSAQKNPTAFYLCASSIDRRRTSNQPQHFGDGTRLSIL.

V and J are TRBV6-6 and TRBJ2-6, with 8 bases that match TRBD1. V dropped 5 bases and J dropped 4; count of bases not matched to a gene: 7. Per germline, CDR1 MNHNY and CDR2 SVGAGI (reference sequence). The CDR3 has 16 residues. CDR3 sequence reads: CASSRQGTMGANVLTF. As DNA, the CDR3 is TGTGCCAGCAGTCGACAGGGGACAATGGGGGCCAACGTCCTGACTTTC.

This chain joins TRBV6-5 and TRBJ2-1; TRBD1 is a possible D gene (6 bases). The CDR3 runs 15 residues. Germline V gene data show CDR1 as MNHEY and CDR2 as SVGAGI. V lost 3 bases, J lost 5 bases, and 14 bases lay in between. The CDR3: CASSYGGLENNEQFF. In nucleotides, the CDR3 is TGTGCCAGCAGTTATGGGGGCCTGGAAAACAATGAGCAGTTCTTC.

This clone was observed a single time. The chain employs TRBV11-2 and TRBJ2-3; 8 nucleotides align to TRBD1. The V gene's germline CDR1 is SGHAT and CDR2 FQNNGV. J lost 8 bases, V lost 3 bases, and 10 bases had no gene match. CDR3 length equals 15 residues. CDR3 amino acids: CASSFAGQGVATQYF. The CDR3 nucleotides read TGTGCCAGCAGCTTTGCCGGACAGGGTGTTGCTACGCAGTATTTT.

This chain connects TRBV29-1 to TRBJ2-7; 8 bases fit TRBD1. Trimming took 4 bases from V and 5 from J; bases not matched to a gene: 10. The CDR3 loop spans 14 amino acids. The germline V gene encodes CDR1 SQVTM and CDR2 ANQGSEA. CDR3 bases: TGCAGCGTTGTGGTCGGGACAGGTCTCCACGAGCAGTACTTC. It codes for CSVVVGTGLHEQYF.

This chain connects TRBV5-1 to TRBJ2-7; TRBD1 matches at 8 bases. CDR3 size: 17 residues. Germline trimming cut 1 base from V and 2 bases from J; bases unmatched to any gene: 11. Germline V gene lookup returns CDR1 SGHRS and CDR2 YFSETQ. CDR3 in amino acids: CASSLYPSGQATYEQYF. The CDR3 DNA reads TGCGCCAGCAGCTTGTATCCCTCGGGACAGGCGACCTACGAGCAGTACTTC.

The rearrangement joins TRBV6-1 to TRBJ1-6; 7 bases line up with TRBD1. The germline V gene has CDR1 MNHNS and CDR2 SASEGT. The CDR3 length is 15 residues. The trim removed 3 bases at V and 11 bases at J, leaving 10 bases unmatched. The DNA for the CDR3 is TGTGCCAGCAGTGATGCCGGGACAGCCTTCGCACCCCTCCACTTT. Translating gives CASSDAGTAFAPLHF.

The chain recombines TRBV7-8 with TRBJ2-1, with 7 nucleotides matching TRBD2. The ends lost 5 bases at V and 7 bases at J; junction bases unmatched: 5. This CDR3 has 13 amino acids. CDR1 is SGHVS, CDR2 FQNEAQ, per germline. The CDR3 here is CASSRTSQNEQFF. CDR3 in DNA: TGTGCCAGCAGCCGGACTAGTCAAAATGAGCAGTTCTTC.

The V call is TRBV10-3, the J call TRBJ2-7, with D possibly TRBD2 on 6 matching bases. The CDR3 is 13 residues long. Trimming pared 5 bases from V and 5 bases from J, leaving 13 bases between. CDR1 is ENHRY, CDR2 SYGVKD, per germline. The CDR3 loop reads CAISNLRGNEQYF. The CDR3 nucleotides read TGTGCCATCAGTAATCTTCGGGGGAACGAGCAGTACTTC.

V gene TRBV29-1 combines with J gene TRBJ2-3; either TRBD1 or TRBD2 may fit D (5 bases each). The germline V gene encodes CDR1 SQVTM and CDR2 ANQGSEA. This CDR3 region has 11 residues. The CDR3 region has the DNA TGCACCCAGGGCGAGGGGGATACGCAGTATTTT. This codes for CTQGEGDTQYF.

V gene TRBV7-2 combines with J gene TRBJ2-7; TRBD1 might be the D (6 bases). The length of the CDR3 is 14 residues. With 5 bases removed from V and 1 base from J, the gap between germline ends came to 12 bases. Germline values: CDR1 SGHTA, CDR2 FQGNSA. The CDR3: CASSPLGQSYEQYF. The CDR3 coding sequence is TGTGCCAGCAGCCCCCTCGGACAGTCCTACGAGCAGTACTTC.

The chain carries TRBV18 and TRBJ2-7; perhaps TRBD2 as D (5 bases). Trimming took off 3 bases at V and 7 bases at J, with 10 bases between the two ends. The CDR3 runs to 12 residues. Germline V CDR1 and CDR2: KGHSH, LQKENI. Here the CDR3 DNA reads TGTGCCAGCTCACCGCGGGCAGAGGAGCAGTACTTC. As protein: CASSPRAEEQYF.

V usage is TRBV11-2 and J usage is TRBJ1-3; D might be TRBD1 (5 bases). The germline gives CDR1 SGHAT, CDR2 FQNNGV. This CDR3 has 14 amino acids. V was trimmed by 1 base and J by 4 bases, leaving 8 bases between them. CDR3 residues: CASSLVGQGNTIYF. In DNA form, the CDR3 reads TGTGCCAGCAGCTTAGTGGGGCAGGGAAACACCATATATTTT.

Only one count was recorded for this clone. The chain joins TRBV18 to TRBJ2-1; 7 bases align to TRBD2. In germline, CDR1 is KGHSH, CDR2 LQKENI. The CDR3 has 15 residues. J gave up 8 bases and V 2 bases, and 9 bases lay outside the gene matches. The CDR3 coding sequence is TGTGCCAGCTCACCATTTAGCAGCGGGGTGTATGAGCAGTTCTTC. It yields the protein CASSPFSSGVYEQFF.

The J gene is TRBJ2-7, the V gene TRBV19; D ambiguous. The V end was cut by 9 bases, the J end by 5 bases, with 11 bases between. CDR3 length: 11 residues. Per the germline V gene, CDR1 is LNHDA and CDR2 is SQIVND (reference sequence). The CDR3 DNA follows: TGTGCCAGCAGCCCGGGTGACGAGCAGTACTTC. Its protein is CASSPGDEQYF.

This clone was observed a few times. V gene TRBV19 combines with J gene TRBJ1-2; tentative D call: TRBD1 (5 bases). Trimming pared 2 bases from V and 9 bases from J, leaving 22 bases between. Germline loops: CDR1 LNHDA, CDR2 SQIVND (reference sequence). This CDR3 has 16 amino acids. CDR3 in DNA: TGTGCCAGTAGTATACCACCGGGACCGGATTTAAGTAGCTACACCTTC. As protein: CASSIPPGPDLSSYTF.